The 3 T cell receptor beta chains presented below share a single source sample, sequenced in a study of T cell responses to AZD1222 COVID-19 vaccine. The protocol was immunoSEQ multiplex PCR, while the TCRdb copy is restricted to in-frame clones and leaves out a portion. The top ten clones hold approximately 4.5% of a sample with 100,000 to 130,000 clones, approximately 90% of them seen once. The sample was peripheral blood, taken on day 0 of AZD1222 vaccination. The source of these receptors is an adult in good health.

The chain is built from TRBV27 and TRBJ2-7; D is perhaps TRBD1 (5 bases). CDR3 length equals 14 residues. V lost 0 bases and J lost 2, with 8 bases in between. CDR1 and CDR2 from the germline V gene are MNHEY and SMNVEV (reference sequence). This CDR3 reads CASSLSQGTYEQYF. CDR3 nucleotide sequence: TGTGCCAGCAGTTTATCTCAGGGAACCTACGAGCAGTACTTC.

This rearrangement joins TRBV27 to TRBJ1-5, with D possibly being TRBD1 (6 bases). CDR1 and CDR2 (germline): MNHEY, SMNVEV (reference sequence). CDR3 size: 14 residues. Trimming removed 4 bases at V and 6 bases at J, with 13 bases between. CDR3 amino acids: CASSSVRGRQPQHF. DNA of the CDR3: TGTGCCAGCAGTTCGGTCAGGGGCCGTCAGCCCCAGCATTTT.

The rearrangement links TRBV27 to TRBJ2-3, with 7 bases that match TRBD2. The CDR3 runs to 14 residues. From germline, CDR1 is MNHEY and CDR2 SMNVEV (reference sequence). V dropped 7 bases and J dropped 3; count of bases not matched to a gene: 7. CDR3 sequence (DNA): TGTGCCAGCAAAGAGCGGGACTATACAGATACGCAGTATTTT. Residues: CASKERDYTDTQYF.